This TCR beta chain is from a study of CD8 T cells in ankylosing spondylitis. Study results and caveats: A motif in TCR beta, a set of 8 or 9 highly homologous variants, appeared characteristic of ankylosing spondylitis blood. As reported, disease-linked clones showed significant enrichment in matched ankylosing spondylitis synovial fluid. As for the disease-linked clones, they showed a CD8+ phenotype and occurred at relatively low frequencies in peripheral blood.

This clonotype was seen ten or more times. The antigen is not known. Scientists made TCR beta libraries using quantitative 5'-RACE with molecular barcodes. Each CDR3 protein gets one entry after TCRdb re-called the 5' RACE reads with MiXCR. This table has about 130,000 distinct CDR3 sequences, roughly 6.6% appearing once. The CDR3 is 10 amino acids. Germline V gene data show CDR1 as DFQATT and CDR2 as SNEGSKA (reference sequence). V shed 6 bases and J shed 6 bases, with 6 bases lying between them. The rearrangement uses TRBV20-1 and TRBJ2-1; D remains unclear. The clonotype comes from a male donor with ankylosing spondylitis or in good health (not recorded which). Material for sequencing was blood, either unsorted or a sorted T cell fraction (not recorded which). CDR3: CSALANEQFF. As DNA, the CDR3 is TGCAGTGCCTTAGCCAATGAGCAGTTCTTC.